Listed here are 29 T cell receptor beta chains from one sample, sequenced in a study of blood T cell repertoires in COVID-19. Using immunoSEQ multiplex PCR, the repertoire was profiled, and TCRdb retains in-frame clones only, with some absent. In the table there are about 360,000 clones, around 88% of which are singletons. The sequencing sample was made of peripheral blood. All receptors come from a man aged 30 to 45 with active or convalescent COVID-19.

CDR3 region: CAISEKAGGPADTQYF. As DNA, the CDR3 is TGTGCCATCAGTGAGAAAGCGGGAGGGCCCGCAGATACGCAGTATTTT. The chain links TRBV10-3 to TRBJ2-3; TRBD2 agrees at 10 bases. With V trimmed by 2 bases and J by 4 bases, 6 bases remained unmatched. CDR3 length: 16 amino acids. The germline CDR1 and CDR2 sequences are ENHRY and SYGVKD.

V is TRBV5-8 and J is TRBJ1-5, with 12 bases matching TRBD1. CDR3 length: 16 residues. Germline V CDR1 and CDR2: SGHTS, YDEGEE. Trimming at V came to 2 bases and at J to 4 bases, leaving 4 bases not matched to a gene. This CDR3 reads CASSFGTGGENQPQHF. The CDR3 DNA reads TGTGCCAGCAGCTTCGGGACAGGGGGCGAAAATCAGCCCCAGCATTTT.

In this sample, this clone turned up many times. V usage is TRBV4-2 and J usage is TRBJ1-4, with 10 bases that match TRBD1. The J segment lost 8 bases and the V segment lost 0 bases, leaving 6 bases of the junction unmatched. The germline CDR1 and CDR2 sequences are LGHNA and YNFKEQ. The length of the CDR3 is 16 residues. DNA of the CDR3: TGTGCCAGCAGCCAAGATGTCGGGACAGGGGACGAAAAACTGTTTTTT. Amino acids: CASSQDVGTGDEKLFF.

The genes are TRBV9 and TRBJ1-1; D gene ambiguous. Germline CDR1 reads SGDLS; CDR2 reads YYNGEE. This CDR3 comprises 14 residues. Trimming left V 2 bases short and J 0 bases short, with 8 bases between. CDR3 bases: TGTGCCAGCAGCGTTCGGAGCTTGAACACTGAAGCTTTCTTT. Protein product: CASSVRSLNTEAFF. Based on the CDR3 plus reference TRBV9 and TRBJ1-1, the full variable domain is DSGVTQTPKHLITATGQRVTLRCSPRSGDLSVYWYQQSLDQGLQFLIQYYNGEERAKGNILERFSAQQFPDLHSELNLSSLELGDSALYFCASSVRSLNTEAFFGQGTRLTVV.

The chain uses TRBV20-1 and TRBJ1-1; D possibly corresponds to TRBD1 (5 bases). Germline CDR1 DFQATT, CDR2 SNEGSKA (reference sequence). The CDR3 covers 11 residues. The CDR3 DNA follows: TGCAGCAGGGTTTTAGGCACTGAAGCTTTCTTT. It is translated as CSRVLGTEAFF.

This clone was seen only a few times. The V gene is TRBV5-4, the J gene TRBJ1-1; D is undetermined. The germline CDR1 and CDR2 sequences are SGHNT and YYREEE (reference sequence). V gave up 3 bases and J gave up 11 bases, with 17 bases separating them. This CDR3 is 13 amino acids long. As DNA, the CDR3 is TGTGCCAGCAGCTCTCCGAGGTTAAGGTCGGCTTTCTTT. Translated, it gives CASSSPRLRSAFF.

There are a few counts of this clone. This rearrangement joins TRBV7-8 to TRBJ1-1; 8 bases line up with TRBD1. J was trimmed by 10 bases and V by 5 bases; bases with no gene match: 6. Germline CDR1 and CDR2: SGHVS and FQNEAQ. This CDR3 spans 12 amino acids. The CDR3 protein is CASSPGQGIAFF. As DNA, the CDR3 is TGTGCCAGCAGCCCCGGACAGGGTATAGCTTTCTTT.

V usage is TRBV7-3 and J usage is TRBJ1-1; 9 nucleotides agree with TRBD1. CDR3 size: 14 residues. CDR1 is SGHTA, CDR2 FQGTGA, per germline. The junction had 5 bases not matched to a gene; V was cut back by 2 bases and J by 7 bases. The CDR3 region has the DNA TGTGCCAGCAGCTTAGGCACAGGGGGCAGTGAAGCTTTCTTT. Its translation is CASSLGTGGSEAFF. Full variable domain (remainder filled in from reference TRBV7-3 and TRBJ1-1): GAGVSQTPSNKVTEKGKYVELRCDPISGHTALYWYRQSLGQGPEFLIYFQGTGAADDSGLPNDRFFAVRPEGSVSTLKIQRTERGDSAVYLCASSLGTGGSEAFFGQGTRLTVV.

This clone was counted only a few times. The chain employs TRBV7-2 and TRBJ1-1, with no clear D. The CDR3 is made up of 13 amino acids. The germline V gene has CDR1 SGHTA and CDR2 FQGNSA. V lost 3 bases and J 0 bases, leaving 5 bases between the germline ends. The CDR3 DNA reads as TGTGCCAGCAGCTTTAACATGAACACTGAAGCTTTCTTT. Residues: CASSFNMNTEAFF.

The rearrangement links TRBV24-1 to TRBJ2-3; D gene uncertain. Deletions cut 5 bases from V and 0 bases from J, with 11 bases between. The CDR3 totals 15 residues. Germline CDR1 is KGHDR and CDR2 is SFDVKD. In DNA form, the CDR3 reads TGTGCCACCAGTGCAGTCGAACCTAGCACAGATACGCAGTATTTT. It is translated as CATSAVEPSTDTQYF.

This clone has a handful of counts. This chain connects TRBV2 to TRBJ2-1, with unresolved D. This CDR3 has 13 amino acids. Germline V gene data show CDR1 as SNHLY and CDR2 as FYNNEI. Trimming cost V 7 bases and J 4 bases, with 11 bases left between them. CDR3 sequence: CASMRSPYNEQFF. For the CDR3, the DNA is TGTGCCAGCATGCGATCGCCTTACAATGAGCAGTTCTTC. Variable domain in full (rest from reference TRBV2 and TRBJ2-1): EPEVTQTPSHQVTQMGQEVILRCVPISNHLYFYWYRQILGQKVEFLVSFYNNEISEKSEIFDDQFSVERPDGSNFTLKIRSTKLEDSAMYFCASMRSPYNEQFFGPGTRLTVL.

The V gene is TRBV6-2 or TRBV6-3, the J gene TRBJ2-5; 9 positions agree with TRBD2. The trim removed 1 base at V and 4 bases at J, leaving 4 bases unmatched. The germline V gene encodes CDR1 MNHEY and CDR2 SVGEGT. The CDR3 covers 15 residues. CDR3 loop: CASSYFSGRRETQYF. CDR3 coding DNA: TGTGCCAGCAGTTACTTCAGCGGGAGGAGAGAGACCCAGTACTTC.

This clone appeared once. CDR3 bases: TGCGCCAGCAGCCTACCGGGACAGGCAGCTGAAGCTTTCTTT. Translating gives CASSLPGQAAEAFF. The rearrangement uses TRBV5-1 and TRBJ1-1; TRBD1 matches 8 bases. Trimming cost V 4 bases and J 6 bases; bases outside gene matches: 8. The CDR3 consists of 14 residues. CDR1 is SGHRS, CDR2 YFSETQ, per germline. Based on the CDR3 plus reference TRBV5-1 and TRBJ1-1, the full variable domain is KAGVTQTPRYLIKTRGQQVTLSCSPISGHRSVSWYQQTPGQGLQFLFEYFSETQRNKGNFPGRFSGRQFSNSRSEMNVSTLELGDSALYLCASSLPGQAAEAFFGQGTRLTVV.

This clone was detected only a few times. J is TRBJ2-2 and V is TRBV28, with D unresolved. Germline V gene sequence: CDR1 MDHEN, CDR2 SYDVKM. V was cut by 0 bases and J by 1 base, with 6 bases left in between. The CDR3 loop spans 15 amino acids. The DNA of the CDR3 is TGTGCCAGCAGTTTATGGGCAGAGAACACCGGGGAGCTGTTTTTT. Protein: CASSLWAENTGELFF.

V and J are TRBV7-2 and TRBJ2-5; 10 positions agree with TRBD1. The V segment lost 3 bases and the J segment 5 bases; nucleotides outside the gene matches: 6. CDR3 length: 15 amino acids. Germline V lookup: CDR1 SGHTA, CDR2 FQGNSA. The CDR3 protein is CASSFGTGVVETQYF. The CDR3 DNA reads as TGTGCCAGCAGCTTCGGGACAGGGGTGGTGGAGACCCAGTACTTC.

The genes are TRBV7-8 and TRBJ1-1, with TRBD1 identical over 8 bases. V shed 4 bases and J 2 bases; nucleotides not matched to a gene: 3. This CDR3 is built from 14 residues. Germline lookup yields CDR1 SGHVS and CDR2 FQNEAQ. The CDR3 nucleotides read TGTGCCAGCAGCTGGGGACAGGCCAACACTGAAGCTTTCTTT. This codes for CASSWGQANTEAFF. The variable domain in full, completed from reference TRBV7-8 and TRBJ1-1, reads GAGVSQSPRYKVAKRGQDVALRCDPISGHVSLFWYQQALGQGPEFLTYFQNEAQLDKSGLPSDRFFAERPEGSVSTLKIQRTQQEDSAVYLCASSWGQANTEAFFGQGTRLTVV.

This chain links TRBV5-1 with TRBJ2-1; 14 nucleotides line up with TRBD2. Germline V CDR1 and CDR2: SGHRS, YFSETQ. The junction had 10 bases not matched to a gene; V was cut back by 4 bases and J by 1 base. This CDR3 is 19 amino acids long. The CDR3 bases are TGCGCCAGCAGCGGCCCCGGGACTAGCGGGAGACGGTCCTACAATGAGCAGTTCTTC. This sequence encodes CASSGPGTSGRRSYNEQFF.

V is TRBV9 and J is TRBJ2-1; 11 bases are shared with TRBD2. The CDR3 spans 15 residues. CDR1 SGDLS and CDR2 YYNGEE come from the germline V gene. Germline trimming cut 4 bases from V and 4 bases from J; bases unmatched to any gene: 4. CDR3 coding DNA: TGTGCCAGCAGCCCCCGACTAGCGGGGTACAATGAGCAGTTCTTC. This gives the protein CASSPRLAGYNEQFF.

V gene TRBV2 combines with J gene TRBJ2-1; 7 nucleotides align to TRBD2. The length of the CDR3 is 15 residues. Trimming took 8 bases from V and 5 from J; bases not matched to a gene: 12. Germline V gives CDR1 SNHLY, CDR2 FYNNEI. The CDR3 region has the DNA TGTGCCAGCTTTGGGGAGGGAGGAATGGACAATGAGCAGTTCTTC. Amino acid sequence: CASFGEGGMDNEQFF.

The chain combines TRBV20-1 with TRBJ2-1, with no clear D. Trimming removed 3 bases from V and 4 bases from J, with 13 bases in between. The CDR3 has 14 residues. Germline assignment: CDR1 DFQATT and CDR2 SNEGSKA (reference sequence). CDR3 DNA: TGCAGTGCTAGTTCGGCCCTCGGGTACAATGAGCAGTTCTTC. As protein: CSASSALGYNEQFF.

The chain recombines TRBV4-1 with TRBJ1-1, with 9 bases identical to TRBD1. The CDR3 sequence is 16 residues long. Germline V CDR1 and CDR2: MGHRA, YSYEKL. With V trimmed by 2 bases and J by 4 bases, 8 bases remained unmatched. This chain's CDR3 is CASSQQDTGGFTEAFF. In nucleotides, the CDR3 is TGCGCCAGCAGCCAACAGGATACAGGGGGCTTCACTGAAGCTTTCTTT.

In this sample, this clone turned up a few times. The chain employs TRBV28 and TRBJ2-4; D remains unclear. Trimming left V 4 bases short and J 5 bases short, with 18 bases between. Germline CDR1 reads MDHEN; CDR2 reads SYDVKM. CDR3 length: 16 amino acids. This chain's CDR3 is CASSSSTSVRENIQYF. The CDR3 nucleotides are TGTGCCAGCAGTTCTTCCACCTCGGTACGGGAAAACATTCAGTACTTC.

This rearrangement joins TRBV5-1 to TRBJ2-6, with no clear D. The CDR3 is made up of 16 amino acids. The ends were cut back, 1 base at V and 0 bases at J, with 8 bases in the middle. In germline, CDR1 is SGHRS, CDR2 YFSETQ. The CDR3 loop is CASSLRGGSGANVLTF. The CDR3 DNA reads TGCGCCAGCAGCTTGAGAGGCGGCTCTGGGGCCAACGTCCTGACTTTC.

The chain joins TRBV6-5 to TRBJ2-2; D might be TRBD1 (5 bases). The CDR3 runs 14 residues. V was shortened by 8 bases and J by 6 bases, with 16 bases between the two germline ends. Germline V gene sequence: CDR1 MNHEY, CDR2 SVGAGI. As DNA, the CDR3 is TGTGCCAGCCAGGGTTATATTGTGTCCGGGGAGCTGTTTTTT. Protein product: CASQGYIVSGELFF.

This chain joins TRBV28 and TRBJ2-7; TRBD2 matches at 7 bases. Germline CDR1 and CDR2: MDHEN and SYDVKM. V lost 4 bases, J lost 3 bases, and 6 bases stayed unmatched. The CDR3 spans 14 residues. The CDR3 region has the DNA TGTGCCAGCAGTTCTAGAGCGGGATTCTACGAGCAGTACTTC. Translation gives CASSSRAGFYEQYF.

In nucleotides, the CDR3 is TGTGCCACCAGCCGTCTACAGGGGACAACTAATGAAAAACTGTTTTTT. As protein: CATSRLQGTTNEKLFF. The chain links TRBV15 to TRBJ1-4; 7 positions match TRBD1. Germline CDR1 LNHNV, CDR2 YYDKDF (reference sequence). The CDR3 runs 16 residues. The V and J ends lost 5 bases and 0 bases, in that order; junction bases with no gene match: 6. Full variable domain (remainder filled in from reference TRBV15 and TRBJ1-4): DAMVIQNPRYQVTQFGKPVTLSCSQTLNHNVMYWYQQKSSQAPKLLFHYYDKDFNNEADTPDNFQSRRPNTSFCFLDIRSPGLGDTAMYLCATSRLQGTTNEKLFFGSGTQLSVL.

The chain links TRBV4-3 to TRBJ1-6, with a tentative D call TRBD1 (6 bases). This CDR3 region has 19 residues. V was shortened by 0 bases and J by 0 bases, with 15 bases between the two germline ends. Looked up from germline, CDR1 is LGHNA and CDR2 is YSLEER. CDR3 loop: CASSQEGGGEGSYNSPLHF. The CDR3 coding sequence is TGCGCCAGCAGCCAAGAGGGGGGGGGCGAAGGCTCCTATAATTCACCCCTCCACTTT.

The rearrangement links TRBV7-3 to TRBJ1-6; 8 nucleotides align to TRBD1. CDR1 and CDR2 from the germline V gene are SGHTA and FQGTGA. Trimming at V came to 6 bases and at J to 10 bases, leaving 8 bases not matched to a gene. The CDR3 loop spans 14 amino acids. The CDR3 loop reads CASSPTGGGSPLHF. The CDR3 coding sequence is TGTGCCAGCAGTCCTACAGGGGGAGGGTCACCCCTCCACTTT. The whole variable domain, filled in from reference TRBV7-3 and TRBJ1-6, reads GAGVSQTPSNKVTEKGKYVELRCDPISGHTALYWYRQSLGQGPEFLIYFQGTGAADDSGLPNDRFFAVRPEGSVSTLKIQRTERGDSAVYLCASSPTGGGSPLHFGNGTRLTVT.

J is TRBJ2-5 and V is TRBV7-9; D may be TRBD2 (5 bases). CDR1 and CDR2 from the germline V gene are SEHNR and FQNEAQ (reference sequence). Trimming cost V 1 base and J 5 bases, with 11 bases left between them. The CDR3 loop spans 14 amino acids. The CDR3 DNA sequence: TGTGCCAGCAGCTTAGGCCCCATAGCGGAGACCCAGTACTTC. It translates to CASSLGPIAETQYF.